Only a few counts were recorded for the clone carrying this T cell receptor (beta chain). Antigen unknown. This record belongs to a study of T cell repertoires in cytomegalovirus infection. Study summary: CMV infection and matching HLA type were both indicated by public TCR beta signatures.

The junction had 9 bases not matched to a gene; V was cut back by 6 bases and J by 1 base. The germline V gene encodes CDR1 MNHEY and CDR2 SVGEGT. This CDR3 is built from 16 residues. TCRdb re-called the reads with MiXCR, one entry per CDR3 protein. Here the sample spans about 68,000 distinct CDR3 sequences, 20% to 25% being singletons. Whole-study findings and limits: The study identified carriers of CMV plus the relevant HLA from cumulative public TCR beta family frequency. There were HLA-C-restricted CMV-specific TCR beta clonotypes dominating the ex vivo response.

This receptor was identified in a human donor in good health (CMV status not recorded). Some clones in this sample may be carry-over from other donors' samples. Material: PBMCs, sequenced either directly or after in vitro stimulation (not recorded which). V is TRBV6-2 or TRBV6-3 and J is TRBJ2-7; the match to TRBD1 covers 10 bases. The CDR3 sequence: CASRTGTGELSYEQYV. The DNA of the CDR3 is TGTGCCAGCAGGACCGGGACAGGGGAACTATCCTACGAGCAGTACGTC.